The 2 T cell receptor beta chains in this list originate from one sample, sequenced in a study of blood T cell repertoires in COVID-19. Only in-frame clones appear in the TCRdb table, and some are missing; sequencing was by immunoSEQ multiplex PCR. The sample includes a few hundred thousand clones, 85% to 90% seen only once; the top ten take roughly 4.1%. Sequencing used peripheral blood. These TCRs come from a woman between 50 and 59 years old with active or convalescent COVID-19.

The J gene is TRBJ2-1, the V gene TRBV27; TRBD1 agrees at 7 bases. V lost 2 bases to trimming and J lost 3 bases; unmatched junction nucleotides: 4. Germline lookup yields CDR1 MNHEY and CDR2 SMNVEV (reference sequence). CDR3 size: 15 residues. CDR3: CASSLVAGGYNEQFF. The CDR3 DNA follows: TGTGCCAGCAGTTTAGTAGCAGGGGGCTACAATGAGCAGTTCTTC.

The chain joins TRBV9 to TRBJ1-1; 7 bases are a match to TRBD1. The CDR3 sequence is 15 residues long. CDR1 and CDR2 from the germline V gene are SGDLS and YYNGEE. V trimming: 3 bases; J trimming: 1 base; junction bases outside the gene matches: 6. The CDR3 here is CASSASGGWNTEAFF. DNA of the CDR3: TGTGCCAGCAGCGCATCAGGGGGTTGGAACACTGAAGCTTTCTTT.